The 22 T cell receptor beta chains in this list originate from one sample, sequenced in a study of molecular identifiers for immune sequencing clone quantification. TCRdb analysed the PCR reads with MiXCR anew, one entry per CDR3 protein. The sample lists some 320,000 distinct CDR3 sequences; about 22% were seen once. Input material: naive CD8+ T cells from blood, with Jurkat cell RNA spiked in. Subset given: FACS-sorted CD8+CD4-CCR7+CD45RA+ naive T cells. These receptors were taken from a human donor in good health. Some libraries in this study had Jurkat cell RNA spiked in.

This clonotype occurred a few times. V and J are TRBV4-1 and TRBJ2-3, with 7 bases fitting TRBD2. Germline V gene data show CDR1 as MGHRA and CDR2 as YSYEKL. Trimming took 0 bases from V and 0 from J; bases not matched to a gene: 9. The length of the CDR3 is 18 residues. This CDR3 is CASSQDVSKRGSTDTQYF. As DNA, the CDR3 is TGCGCCAGCAGCCAAGACGTTAGTAAGCGGGGTAGCACAGATACGCAGTATTTT.

This clonotype was counted ten times or more. This chain connects TRBV27 to TRBJ2-3, with D possibly matching TRBD2 (7 bases). The V end was cut by 6 bases, the J end by 7 bases, with 17 bases between. This CDR3 is 14 amino acids long. Per the germline V gene, CDR1 is MNHEY and CDR2 is SMNVEV (reference sequence). The CDR3 loop is CASREGGPVNTQYF. CDR3 coding DNA: TGTGCCAGCAGGGAGGGGGGGCCTGTAAATACGCAGTATTTT.

Many counts were recorded for this clonotype. For the CDR3, the DNA is TGTGCCAGCAGTTACGTCTGGGACAACAATCAGCCCCAGCATTTT. Translating gives CASSYVWDNNQPQHF. This chain connects TRBV6-2 or TRBV6-3 to TRBJ1-5; D perhaps matches TRBD1 (6 bases). The germline V gene encodes CDR1 MNHEY and CDR2 SVGEGT. Deletions cut 2 bases from V and 3 bases from J, with 11 bases between. The CDR3 extends over 15 amino acids.

The sample holds many counts of this clonotype. The chain has TRBV27 and TRBJ1-4; no clear D gene. V shed 5 bases and J shed 10 bases, with 23 bases lying between them. This CDR3 is built from 16 residues. CDR1 is MNHEY, CDR2 SMNVEV, per germline (reference sequence). The CDR3 DNA sequence: TGTGCCAGCAGTCCGGAACCGGGATCTGGGGTCGGAAAACTGTTTTTT. Amino acids: CASSPEPGSGVGKLFF.

This clonotype was counted many times. This chain joins TRBV6-2 or TRBV6-3 and TRBJ1-4; TRBD1 matches at 8 bases. Trimming took 4 bases from V and 8 from J; bases not matched to a gene: 6. CDR3 size: 14 residues. Germline CDR1 is MNHEY and CDR2 is SVGEGT. CDR3 in amino acids: CASSSGTGQEKLFF. The CDR3 DNA sequence: TGTGCCAGCAGTTCCGGGACAGGTCAAGAAAAACTGTTTTTT.

This clonotype was seen at least ten times. The rearrangement uses TRBV5-3 and TRBJ2-2, with D unclear. TRBV5-3 is noted as an ORF with a role that remains uncertain. This CDR3 is 12 amino acids long. Between the trimmed V and J ends, which lost 4 bases and 5 bases, there was a span of 6 bases. This chain's CDR3 is CARSPGTGELFF. In nucleotides, the CDR3 is TGTGCCAGAAGCCCCGGGACCGGGGAGCTGTTTTTT.

Details on this clonotype: This may be a read error, as it is one base from a much larger clone. The gene calls are TRBV19 and TRBJ1-4; D remains ambiguous. CDR3 size: 15 residues. Germline lookup yields CDR1 LNHDA and CDR2 SQIVND (reference sequence). The V gene lost 3 bases and the J gene lost 7 bases, with 15 bases spanning the gap. The CDR3 loop reads CASSMSAGDGEKLFF. The CDR3 nucleotides read TGTGCCAGTAGTATGTCGGCCGGAGATGGTGAAAAACTGTTTTTT.

This clonotype was observed a few times. The V gene is TRBV2, the J gene TRBJ2-5, with 14 bases matching TRBD2. J lost 4 bases, V lost 3 bases, and 7 bases had no gene match. CDR1 is SNHLY and CDR2 is FYNNEI in the germline V gene. This CDR3 has 17 residues. The CDR3 region has the DNA TGTGCCAGCAGTGACCCGACTAGCGGGGGGGCCTTAGAGACCCAGTACTTC. The encoded protein is CASSDPTSGGALETQYF.

A word on this clonotype: A clone one base away is much larger, so this may be a read error. The chain carries TRBV28 and TRBJ1-4; D is perhaps TRBD1 (6 bases). Germline V gene lookup returns CDR1 MDHEN and CDR2 SYDVKM. The CDR3 totals 13 residues. The CDR3 sequence is CASSWDINEELFF. In nucleotides, the CDR3 is TGTGCCAGCAGTTGGGACATAAATGAAGAACTGTTTTTT.

The table lists this clonotype with a few counts. The V and J genes are TRBV9 and TRBJ2-3, with 15 bases that match TRBD2. CDR3 length: 19 amino acids. Unmatched junction bases numbered 12, after V lost 4 bases and J lost 3 bases. Per germline, CDR1 SGDLS and CDR2 YYNGEE. The CDR3 DNA sequence: TGTGCCAGCAGCTCACCGGGGACTAGCGGGAGGTTGTTGACAGATACGCAGTATTTT. Amino acid sequence: CASSSPGTSGRLLTDTQYF.

In its sample, this clonotype was seen many times. The rearrangement joins TRBV5-1 to TRBJ2-6; D is unresolved. This CDR3 comprises 18 residues. Trimming stripped 4 bases from V and 4 bases from J, with 21 bases between. Germline CDR1 SGHRS, CDR2 YFSETQ. CDR3 in amino acids: CASSLLYAQRAGANVLTF. As DNA, the CDR3 is TGCGCCAGCAGCCTCCTCTACGCTCAGCGCGCAGGGGCCAACGTCCTGACTTTC.

In this sample, this clonotype turned up many times. This chain links TRBV28 with TRBJ2-5; D possibly matches TRBD1 or TRBD2 (5 bases each). V was cut by 6 bases and J by 2 bases, with 10 bases left in between. This CDR3 is built from 13 residues. Germline loops: CDR1 MDHEN, CDR2 SYDVKM. The CDR3 reads CASRGTHQETQYF. DNA of the CDR3: TGTGCCAGCAGGGGGACCCATCAAGAGACCCAGTACTTC.

In this sample, this clonotype turned up once. Just one base apart from a much larger clone, this may be a read error. The genes are TRBV2 and TRBJ2-5; D is tentatively TRBD1 or TRBD2 (5 bases each). V was trimmed by 1 base and J by 0 bases, leaving 12 bases between them. The CDR3 consists of 16 residues. The germline V gene has CDR1 SNHLY and CDR2 FYNNEI. CDR3 nucleotide sequence: TGTGCCAGCAGTGAAGAAAGCTGGGGGTACCAAGAGACCCAGTACTTC. This codes for CASSEESWGYQETQYF.

This clonotype was detected many times. This chain connects TRBV4-1 to TRBJ2-7; TRBD2 matches 8 bases. The V gene end was trimmed by 4 bases and the J gene end by 0 bases; junction bases not matched to a gene: 5. This CDR3 has 15 amino acids. Germline V gene lookup returns CDR1 MGHRA and CDR2 YSYEKL. The CDR3 DNA reads TGCGCCAGCAGCCGTAGCGGGGCTAGCTCCTACGAGCAGTACTTC. Protein product: CASSRSGASSYEQYF.

This clonotype appeared many times. V gene TRBV27 combines with J gene TRBJ1-1; perhaps TRBD1 as D (5 bases). Germline-derived CDR1 and CDR2 are MNHEY and SMNVEV (reference sequence). V shed 5 bases and J shed 0 bases, with 19 bases lying between them. The CDR3 has 17 residues. The CDR3 region is CASSPIDVGGVNTEAFF. The CDR3 DNA is TGTGCCAGCAGTCCCATAGATGTGGGGGGAGTGAACACTGAAGCTTTCTTT.

This clonotype occurred many times. The J gene is TRBJ1-2, the V gene TRBV28; 7 nucleotides match TRBD1. The V segment lost 7 bases and the J segment 2 bases; nucleotides outside the gene matches: 13. Germline assignment: CDR1 MDHEN and CDR2 SYDVKM. The CDR3 is 16 residues long. The CDR3 coding sequence is TGTGCCAGCAATCAGCCAGGGACAGAATCCAACTATGGCTACACCTTC. This encodes CASNQPGTESNYGYTF.

This clonotype was found many times. The J gene is TRBJ2-3, the V gene TRBV20-1; 7 nucleotides align to TRBD1. Trimming took 6 bases from V and 1 from J; bases not matched to a gene: 7. From germline, CDR1 is DFQATT and CDR2 SNEGSKA (reference sequence). The CDR3 extends over 14 amino acids. CDR3 coding DNA: TGCAGTGCCCCGACAGGGCTGGGCACAGATACGCAGTATTTT. Residues: CSAPTGLGTDTQYF.

This clonotype was seen many times. This rearrangement joins TRBV7-9 to TRBJ1-3; the D is unclear. CDR1 and CDR2 (germline): SEHNR, FQNEAQ (reference sequence). The CDR3 extends over 12 amino acids. V was clipped by 5 bases and J by 11 bases, with 13 bases between them. The CDR3 is CASSTPRAPIYF. Written as DNA, the CDR3 is TGTGCCAGCAGCACCCCGCGTGCTCCCATATATTTT.

This clonotype was detected many times. The V gene is TRBV14, the J gene TRBJ2-1; 7 positions agree with TRBD2. Germline lookup yields CDR1 SGHDN and CDR2 FVKESK. The CDR3 is made up of 13 amino acids. The V segment lost 3 bases and the J segment 9 bases; nucleotides outside the gene matches: 5. The CDR3 region has the DNA TGTGCCAGCAGCCATTTAGCTAGCGGTGAGCAGTTCTTC. Translation: CASSHLASGEQFF.

This clonotype came up once. The V gene is TRBV7-9, the J gene TRBJ2-1; D tentatively reads TRBD1 or TRBD2 (5 bases each). The CDR3 covers 13 residues. The V gene's germline CDR1 is SEHNR and CDR2 FQNEAQ (reference sequence). V lost 4 bases, J lost 12 bases, and 16 bases lay in between. CDR3 protein: CASSWEPGRWQFF. CDR3 DNA: TGTGCCAGCAGCTGGGAGCCGGGACGCTGGCAGTTCTTC.

This clonotype was observed many times. The chain uses TRBV14 and TRBJ1-2, with D tentatively TRBD1 (5 bases). Between the trimmed V and J ends, which lost 4 bases and 2 bases, there was a span of 14 bases. CDR1 and CDR2 from the germline V gene are SGHDN and FVKESK. The CDR3 sequence is 15 residues long. The DNA of the CDR3 is TGTGCCAGCAGCCCCGGATTCGGGGGGAACTATGGCTACACCTTC. Protein sequence: CASSPGFGGNYGYTF.

This chain links TRBV2 with TRBJ2-7; 9 bases line up with TRBD1. V was pared by 7 bases and J by 6 bases, with 10 bases of the junction left unmatched. There are 14 residues in the CDR3. Germline CDR1 and CDR2: SNHLY and FYNNEI. The CDR3 nucleotides read TGTGCCAGCACCCTCGGGACAGGGTATGCCGAGCAGTACTTC. Amino acids: CASTLGTGYAEQYF. Drawing the rest from reference TRBV2 and TRBJ2-7, the complete variable domain is EPEVTQTPSHQVTQMGQEVILRCVPISNHLYFYWYRQILGQKVEFLVSFYNNEISEKSEIFDDQFSVERPDGSNFTLKIRSTKLEDSAMYFCASTLGTGYAEQYFGPGTRLTVT.